Following are 4 T cell receptor beta chains from one sample sequenced in a study of T-cell memory formation after mild COVID-19. MiXCR, run by TCRdb on the 5' RACE reads, gives a single entry per CDR3 protein. The data show a few hundred thousand distinct CDR3 sequences, with 20% to 25% seen just once and approximately 12% held by the top ten. Sample: PBMCs or a T cell subset sorted from them (not recorded which). These receptors all stem from an adult woman who had mild COVID-19 (a few samples of this study predate the infection). Cell type and time point are not known.

This clonotype showed up just a few times. The V gene is TRBV12-3 or TRBV12-4, the J gene TRBJ2-7; 10 bases are shared with TRBD1. CDR3 size: 16 residues. Trimming cost V 4 bases and J 3 bases; bases outside gene matches: 9. The CDR3 spells CASSSPRTGGYYEQYF. The CDR3 coding sequence is TGTGCCAGCAGTTCCCCCAGGACAGGGGGTTACTACGAGCAGTACTTC.

This clonotype has just a few counts. This rearrangement joins TRBV3-1 to TRBJ1-3; unclear D gene. Between the trimmed V and J ends, which lost 0 bases and 13 bases, there was a span of 7 bases. CDR1 is LGHDT, CDR2 YNNKEL, per germline (reference sequence). This CDR3 has 11 residues. The CDR3 loop reads CASSQEGRIYF. CDR3 DNA: TGTGCCAGCAGCCAAGAAGGGCGGATATATTTT.

The V gene is TRBV7-8, the J gene TRBJ1-1; tentative D call: TRBD1 (5 bases). This CDR3 contains 16 residues. Germline-derived CDR1 and CDR2 are SGHVS and FQNEAQ. Trimming shortened V by 5 bases and J by 1 base, and 17 bases separated the two germline ends. CDR3 sequence reads: CASSPPGHPANTEAFF. CDR3 sequence (DNA): TGTGCCAGCAGCCCACCGGGGCACCCAGCGAACACTGAAGCTTTCTTT.

The chain recombines TRBV5-1 with TRBJ2-1, with 10 bases matching TRBD2. Germline V gives CDR1 SGHRS, CDR2 YFSETQ. This CDR3 comprises 15 residues. V was clipped by 4 bases and J by 7 bases; unmatched bases: 8. The CDR3 DNA reads as TGCGCCAGCAGCAGCGGGGGGGGCTGGGGAAATGAGCAGTTCTTC. Amino acid sequence: CASSSGGGWGNEQFF.